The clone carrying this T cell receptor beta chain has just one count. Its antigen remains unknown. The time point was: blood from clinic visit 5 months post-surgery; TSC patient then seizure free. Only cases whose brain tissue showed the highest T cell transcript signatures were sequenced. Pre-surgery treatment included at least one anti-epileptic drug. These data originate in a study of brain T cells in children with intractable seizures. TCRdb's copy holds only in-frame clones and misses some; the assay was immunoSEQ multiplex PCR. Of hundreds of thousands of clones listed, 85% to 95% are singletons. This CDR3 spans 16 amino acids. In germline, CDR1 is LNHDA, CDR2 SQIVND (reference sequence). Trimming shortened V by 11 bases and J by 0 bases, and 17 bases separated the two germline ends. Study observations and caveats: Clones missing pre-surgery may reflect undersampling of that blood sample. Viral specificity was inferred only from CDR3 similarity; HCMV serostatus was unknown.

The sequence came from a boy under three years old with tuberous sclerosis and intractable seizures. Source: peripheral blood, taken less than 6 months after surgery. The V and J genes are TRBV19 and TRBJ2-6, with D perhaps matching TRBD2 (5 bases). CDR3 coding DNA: TGTGCCTCTAGGCGGGCCTCCTCCTCTGGGGCCAACGTCCTGACTTTC. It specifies CASRRASSSGANVLTF.